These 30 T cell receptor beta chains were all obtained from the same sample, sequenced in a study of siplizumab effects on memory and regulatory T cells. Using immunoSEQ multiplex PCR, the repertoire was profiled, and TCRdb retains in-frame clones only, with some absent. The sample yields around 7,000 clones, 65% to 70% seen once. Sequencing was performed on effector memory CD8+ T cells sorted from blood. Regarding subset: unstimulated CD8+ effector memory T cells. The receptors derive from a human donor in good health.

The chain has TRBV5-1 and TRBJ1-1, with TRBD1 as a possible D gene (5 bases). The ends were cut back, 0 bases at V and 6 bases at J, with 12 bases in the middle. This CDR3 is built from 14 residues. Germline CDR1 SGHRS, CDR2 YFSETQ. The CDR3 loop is CASSLAGGTPEAFF. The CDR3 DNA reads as TGCGCCAGCAGCTTGGCCGGAGGGACGCCTGAAGCTTTCTTT.

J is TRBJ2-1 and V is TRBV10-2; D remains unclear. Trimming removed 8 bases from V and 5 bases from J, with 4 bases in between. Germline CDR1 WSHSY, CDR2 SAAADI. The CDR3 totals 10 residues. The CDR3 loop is CASGNNEQFF. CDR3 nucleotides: TGCGCCAGCGGTAACAATGAGCAGTTCTTC.

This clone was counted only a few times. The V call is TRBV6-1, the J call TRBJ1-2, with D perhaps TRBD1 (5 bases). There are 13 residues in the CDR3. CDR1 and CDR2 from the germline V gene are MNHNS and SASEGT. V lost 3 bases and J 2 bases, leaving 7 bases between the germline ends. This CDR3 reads CASSDRDNYGYTF. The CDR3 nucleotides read TGTGCCAGCAGTGACCGGGACAACTATGGCTACACCTTC.

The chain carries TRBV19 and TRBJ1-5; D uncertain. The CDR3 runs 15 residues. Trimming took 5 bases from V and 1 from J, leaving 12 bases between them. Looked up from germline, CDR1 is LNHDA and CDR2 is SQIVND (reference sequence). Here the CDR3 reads CASSVEGVSNQPQHF. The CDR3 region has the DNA TGTGCCAGTAGTGTGGAGGGCGTAAGCAATCAGCCCCAGCATTTT.

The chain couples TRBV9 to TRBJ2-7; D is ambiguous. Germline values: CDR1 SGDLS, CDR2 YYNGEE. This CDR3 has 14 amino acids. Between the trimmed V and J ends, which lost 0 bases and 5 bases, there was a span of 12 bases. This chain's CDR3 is CASSVGTPPHEQYF. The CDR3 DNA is TGTGCCAGCAGCGTAGGGACCCCGCCGCACGAGCAGTACTTC.

The CDR3 is CATSRDSPHNEQFF. The CDR3 nucleotides read TGTGCCACCAGCAGAGATAGCCCCCACAATGAGCAGTTCTTC. V and J are TRBV15 and TRBJ2-1, with no clear D. CDR3 size: 14 residues. CDR1 and CDR2 from the germline V gene are LNHNV and YYDKDF (reference sequence). V was cut by 0 bases and J by 5 bases, with 8 bases left in between.

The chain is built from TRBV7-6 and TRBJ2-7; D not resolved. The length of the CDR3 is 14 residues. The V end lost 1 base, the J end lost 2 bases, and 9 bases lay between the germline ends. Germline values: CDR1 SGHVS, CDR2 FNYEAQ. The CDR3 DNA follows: TGTGCCAGCAGCTTAGGCGAAAGGACCTACGAGCAGTACTTC. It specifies CASSLGERTYEQYF.

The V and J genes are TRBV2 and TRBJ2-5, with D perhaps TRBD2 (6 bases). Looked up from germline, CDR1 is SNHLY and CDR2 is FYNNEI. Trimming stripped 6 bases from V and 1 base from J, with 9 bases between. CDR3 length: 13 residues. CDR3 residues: CASRGGIQETQYF. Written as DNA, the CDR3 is TGTGCCAGCAGGGGAGGAATCCAAGAGACCCAGTACTTC.

CDR3 region: CASRSRQGPSYEQYF. CDR3 coding DNA: TGTGCCAGCAGGTCCCGACAGGGCCCCTCCTACGAGCAGTACTTC. The rearrangement uses TRBV7-8 and TRBJ2-7, with TRBD1 identical over 7 bases. Trimming took 6 bases from V and 0 from J; bases not matched to a gene: 8. This CDR3 has 15 amino acids. CDR1 is SGHVS, CDR2 FQNEAQ, per germline.

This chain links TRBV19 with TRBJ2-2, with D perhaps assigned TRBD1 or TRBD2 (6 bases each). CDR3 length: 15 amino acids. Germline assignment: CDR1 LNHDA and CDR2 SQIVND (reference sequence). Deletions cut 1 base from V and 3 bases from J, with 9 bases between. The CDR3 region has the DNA TGTGCCAGTAGTATAGCGGGGGCCCACACCGGGGAGCTGTTTTTT. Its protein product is CASSIAGAHTGELFF. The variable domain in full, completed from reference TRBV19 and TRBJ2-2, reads DGGITQSPKYLFRKEGQNVTLSCEQNLNHDAMYWYRQDPGQGLRLIYYSQIVNDFQKGDIAEGYSVSREKKESFPLTVTSAQKNPTAFYLCASSIAGAHTGELFFGEGSRLTVL.

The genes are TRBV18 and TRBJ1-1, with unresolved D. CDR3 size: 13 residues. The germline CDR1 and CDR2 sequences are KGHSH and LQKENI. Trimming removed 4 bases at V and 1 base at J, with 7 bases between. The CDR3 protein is CASSLGPNTEAFF. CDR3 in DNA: TGTGCCAGCTCACTAGGTCCGAACACTGAAGCTTTCTTT. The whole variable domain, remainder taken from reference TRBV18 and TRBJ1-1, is NAGVMQNPRHLVRRRGQEARLRCSPMKGHSHVYWYRQLPEEGLKFMVYLQKENIIDESGMPKERFSAEFPKEGPSILRIQQVVRGDSAAYFCASSLGPNTEAFFGQGTRLTVV.

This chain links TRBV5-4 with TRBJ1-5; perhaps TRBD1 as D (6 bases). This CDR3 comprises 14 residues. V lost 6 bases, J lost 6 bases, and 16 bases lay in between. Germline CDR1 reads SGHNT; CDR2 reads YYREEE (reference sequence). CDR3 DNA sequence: TGTGCCAGCACTGTACAGGGTCAGGCTCAGCCCCAGCATTTT. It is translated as CASTVQGQAQPQHF.

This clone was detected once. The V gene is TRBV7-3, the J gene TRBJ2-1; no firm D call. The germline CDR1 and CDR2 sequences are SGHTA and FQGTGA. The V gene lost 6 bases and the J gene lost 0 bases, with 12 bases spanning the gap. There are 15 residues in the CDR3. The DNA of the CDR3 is TGTGCCAGCAGTTTCTCACATAGCTCCTACAATGAGCAGTTCTTC. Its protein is CASSFSHSSYNEQFF. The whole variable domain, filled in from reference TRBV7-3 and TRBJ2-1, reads GAGVSQTPSNKVTEKGKYVELRCDPISGHTALYWYRQSLGQGPEFLIYFQGTGAADDSGLPNDRFFAVRPEGSVSTLKIQRTERGDSAVYLCASSFSHSSYNEQFFGPGTRLTVL.

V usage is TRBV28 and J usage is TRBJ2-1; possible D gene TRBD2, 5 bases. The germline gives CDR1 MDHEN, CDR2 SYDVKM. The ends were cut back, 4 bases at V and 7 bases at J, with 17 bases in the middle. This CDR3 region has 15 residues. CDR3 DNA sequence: TGTGCCAGCAGTTCTTCTGAGGACTCTTTAAATGAGCAGTTCTTC. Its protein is CASSSSEDSLNEQFF. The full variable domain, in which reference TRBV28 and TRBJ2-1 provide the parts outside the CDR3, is DVKVTQSSRYLVKRTGEKVFLECVQDMDHENMFWYRQDPGLGLRLIYFSYDVKMKEKGDIPEGYSVSREKKERFSLILESASTNQTSMYLCASSSSEDSLNEQFFGPGTRLTVL.

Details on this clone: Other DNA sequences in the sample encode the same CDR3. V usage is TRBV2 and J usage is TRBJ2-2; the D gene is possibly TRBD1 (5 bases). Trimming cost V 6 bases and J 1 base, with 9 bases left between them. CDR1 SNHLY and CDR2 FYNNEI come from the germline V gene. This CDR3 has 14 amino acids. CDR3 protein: CASRWTQNTGELFF. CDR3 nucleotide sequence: TGTGCCAGCAGATGGACACAGAACACCGGGGAGCTGTTTTTT. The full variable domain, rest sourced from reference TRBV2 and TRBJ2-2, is EPEVTQTPSHQVTQMGQEVILRCVPISNHLYFYWYRQILGQKVEFLVSFYNNEISEKSEIFDDQFSVERPDGSNFTLKIRSTKLEDSAMYFCASRWTQNTGELFFGEGSRLTVL.

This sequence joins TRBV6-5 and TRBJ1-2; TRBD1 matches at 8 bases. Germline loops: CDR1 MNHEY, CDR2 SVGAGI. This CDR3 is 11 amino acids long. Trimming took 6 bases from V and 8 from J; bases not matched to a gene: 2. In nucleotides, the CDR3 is TGTGCCAGCAGCCAGGGGGCAGGCTACACCTTC. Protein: CASSQGAGYTF.

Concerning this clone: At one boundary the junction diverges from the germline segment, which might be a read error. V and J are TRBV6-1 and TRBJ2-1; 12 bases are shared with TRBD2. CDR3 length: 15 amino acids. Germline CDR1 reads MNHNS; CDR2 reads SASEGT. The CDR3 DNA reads TGTGTCAGCAGAAGACTAGCGGGAGTCAACAATGAGCAGTTCTTC. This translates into CVSRRLAGVNNEQFF.

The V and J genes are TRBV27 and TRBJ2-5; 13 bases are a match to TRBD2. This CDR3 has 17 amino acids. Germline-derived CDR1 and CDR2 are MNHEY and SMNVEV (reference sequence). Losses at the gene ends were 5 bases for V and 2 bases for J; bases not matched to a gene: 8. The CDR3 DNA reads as TGTGCCAGCAGTCGATCACTAGCGGGAGGGAGACAAGAGACCCAGTACTTC. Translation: CASSRSLAGGRQETQYF.

The CDR3 DNA follows: TGTGCCAGCAGTGACGACGGACCAAACTATGGCTACACCTTC. It translates to CASSDDGPNYGYTF. The chain carries TRBV6-6 and TRBJ1-2; no clear D. Germline-derived CDR1 and CDR2 are MNHNY and SVGAGI (reference sequence). V dropped 5 bases and J dropped 2 bases, with 12 bases sitting between them. CDR3 size: 14 residues.

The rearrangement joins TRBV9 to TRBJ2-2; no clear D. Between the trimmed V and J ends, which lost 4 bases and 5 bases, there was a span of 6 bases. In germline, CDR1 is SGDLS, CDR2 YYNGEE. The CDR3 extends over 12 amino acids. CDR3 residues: CASSTQTGELFF. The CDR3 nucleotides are TGTGCCAGCAGCACACAGACCGGGGAGCTGTTTTTT.

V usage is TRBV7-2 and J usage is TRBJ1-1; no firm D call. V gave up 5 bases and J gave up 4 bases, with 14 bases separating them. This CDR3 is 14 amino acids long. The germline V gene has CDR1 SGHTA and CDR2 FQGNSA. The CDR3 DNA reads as TGTGCCAGCAGCCCTCGCTGGGGTGGCACTGAAGCTTTCTTT. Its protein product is CASSPRWGGTEAFF.

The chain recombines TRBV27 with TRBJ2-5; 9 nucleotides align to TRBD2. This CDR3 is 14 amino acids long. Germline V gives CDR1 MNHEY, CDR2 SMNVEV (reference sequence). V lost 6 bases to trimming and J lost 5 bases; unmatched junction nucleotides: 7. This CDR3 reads CASRYFSGSETQYF. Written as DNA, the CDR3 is TGTGCCAGCAGATATTTTAGCGGGAGTGAGACCCAGTACTTC.

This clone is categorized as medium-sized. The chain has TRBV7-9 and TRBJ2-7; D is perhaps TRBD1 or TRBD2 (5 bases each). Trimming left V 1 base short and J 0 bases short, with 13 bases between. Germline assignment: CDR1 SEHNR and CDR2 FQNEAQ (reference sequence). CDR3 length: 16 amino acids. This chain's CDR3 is CASSLEGTESSYEQYF. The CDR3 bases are TGTGCCAGCAGCTTAGAGGGGACGGAGAGCTCCTACGAGCAGTACTTC.

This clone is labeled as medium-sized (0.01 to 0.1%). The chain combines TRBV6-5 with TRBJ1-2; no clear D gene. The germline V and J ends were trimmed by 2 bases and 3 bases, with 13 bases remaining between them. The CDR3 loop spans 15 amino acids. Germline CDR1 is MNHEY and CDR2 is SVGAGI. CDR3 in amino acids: CASSYRPGEDYGYTF. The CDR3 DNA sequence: TGTGCCAGCAGTTACAGGCCAGGCGAGGACTATGGCTACACCTTC.

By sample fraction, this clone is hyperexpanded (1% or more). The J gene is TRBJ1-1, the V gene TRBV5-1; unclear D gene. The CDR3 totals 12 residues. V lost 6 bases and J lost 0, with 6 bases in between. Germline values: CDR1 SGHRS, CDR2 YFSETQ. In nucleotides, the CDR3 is TGCGCCAGCAAGGGAGTGAACACTGAAGCTTTCTTT. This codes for CASKGVNTEAFF.

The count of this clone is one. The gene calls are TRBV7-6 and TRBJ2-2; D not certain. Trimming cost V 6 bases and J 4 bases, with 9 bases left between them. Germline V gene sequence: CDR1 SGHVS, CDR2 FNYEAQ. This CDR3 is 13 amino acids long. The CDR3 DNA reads TGTGCCAGCAGTCCCACGGGCACCGGGGAGCTGTTTTTT. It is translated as CASSPTGTGELFF.

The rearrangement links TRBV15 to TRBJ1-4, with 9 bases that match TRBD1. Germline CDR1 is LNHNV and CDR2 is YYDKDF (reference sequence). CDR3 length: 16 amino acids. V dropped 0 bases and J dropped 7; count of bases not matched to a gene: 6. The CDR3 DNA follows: TGTGCCACCAGCAGAGATGTTGGGACAGGGACTGAAAAACTGTTTTTT. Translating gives CATSRDVGTGTEKLFF.

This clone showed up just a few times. The CDR3 sequence: CASSQWLNQGTSEQYF. The CDR3, as DNA: TGTGCCAGCAGCCAATGGTTGAATCAAGGGACCTCCGAGCAGTACTTC. V usage is TRBV4-2 and J usage is TRBJ2-7; possibly TRBD1 or TRBD2 for D (5 bases each). The CDR3 is 16 amino acids. Per germline, CDR1 LGHNA and CDR2 YNFKEQ. Trimming pared 2 bases from V and 6 bases from J, leaving 20 bases between.

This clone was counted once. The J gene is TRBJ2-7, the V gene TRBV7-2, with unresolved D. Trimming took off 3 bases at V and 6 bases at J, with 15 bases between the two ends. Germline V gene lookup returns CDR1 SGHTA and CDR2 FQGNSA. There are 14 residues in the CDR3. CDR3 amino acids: CASSFTAPLGEQYF. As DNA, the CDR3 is TGTGCCAGCAGCTTTACAGCGCCCCTGGGCGAGCAGTACTTC.

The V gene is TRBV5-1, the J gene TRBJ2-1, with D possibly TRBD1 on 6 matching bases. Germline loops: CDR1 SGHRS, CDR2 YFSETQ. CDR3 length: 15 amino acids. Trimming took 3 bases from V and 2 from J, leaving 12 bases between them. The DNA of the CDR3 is TGCGCCAGCAGCTCGCCGGGACAAACCTACAATGAGCAGTTCTTC. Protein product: CASSSPGQTYNEQFF.